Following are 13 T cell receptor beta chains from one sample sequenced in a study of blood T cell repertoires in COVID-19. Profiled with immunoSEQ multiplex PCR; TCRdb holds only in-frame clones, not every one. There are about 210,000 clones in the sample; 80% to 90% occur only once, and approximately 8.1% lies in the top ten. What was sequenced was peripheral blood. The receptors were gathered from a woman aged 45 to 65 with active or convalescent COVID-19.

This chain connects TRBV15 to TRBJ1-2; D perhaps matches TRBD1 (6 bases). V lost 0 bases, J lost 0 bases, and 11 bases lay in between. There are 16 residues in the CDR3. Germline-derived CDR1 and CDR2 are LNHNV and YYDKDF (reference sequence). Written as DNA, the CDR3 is TGTGCCACCAGCAGAGATCCAGGGGACGCTAACTATGGCTACACCTTC. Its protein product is CATSRDPGDANYGYTF. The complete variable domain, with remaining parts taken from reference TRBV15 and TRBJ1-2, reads DAMVIQNPRYQVTQFGKPVTLSCSQTLNHNVMYWYQQKSSQAPKLLFHYYDKDFNNEADTPDNFQSRRPNTSFCFLDIRSPGLGDTAMYLCATSRDPGDANYGYTFGSGTRLTVV.

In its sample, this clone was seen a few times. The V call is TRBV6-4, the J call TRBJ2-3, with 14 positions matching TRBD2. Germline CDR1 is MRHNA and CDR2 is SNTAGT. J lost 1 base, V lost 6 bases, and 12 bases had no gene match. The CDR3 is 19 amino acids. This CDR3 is CASSSGRTSGGPGTDTQYF. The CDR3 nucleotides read TGTGCCAGCAGCTCGGGGAGGACTAGCGGGGGGCCGGGCACAGATACGCAGTATTTT.

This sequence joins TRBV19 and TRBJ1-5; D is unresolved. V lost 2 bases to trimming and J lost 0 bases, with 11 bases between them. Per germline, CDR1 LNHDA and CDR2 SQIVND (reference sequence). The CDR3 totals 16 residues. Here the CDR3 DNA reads TGTGCCAGTAGTATACGAGACGACTATAGCAATCAGCCCCAGCATTTT. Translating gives CASSIRDDYSNQPQHF.

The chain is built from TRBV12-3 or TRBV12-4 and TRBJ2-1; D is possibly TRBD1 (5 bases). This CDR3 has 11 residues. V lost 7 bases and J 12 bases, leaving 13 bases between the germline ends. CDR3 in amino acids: CASTSGLGQFF. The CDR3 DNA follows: TGTGCCAGCACCTCAGGGTTGGGGCAGTTCTTC.

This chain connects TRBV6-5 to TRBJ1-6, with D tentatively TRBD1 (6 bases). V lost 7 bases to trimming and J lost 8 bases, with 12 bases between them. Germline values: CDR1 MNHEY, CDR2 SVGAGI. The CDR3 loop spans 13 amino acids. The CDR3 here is CASKGQLYSPLHF. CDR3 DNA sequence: TGTGCCAGCAAAGGACAGCTTTATTCACCCCTCCACTTT.

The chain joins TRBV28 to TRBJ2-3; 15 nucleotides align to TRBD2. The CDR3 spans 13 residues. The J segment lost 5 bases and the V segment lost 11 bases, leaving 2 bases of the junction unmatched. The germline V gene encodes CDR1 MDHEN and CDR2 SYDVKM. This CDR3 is CAGGLAGGDTQYF. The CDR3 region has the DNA TGTGCCGGGGGACTAGCGGGAGGAGATACGCAGTATTTT.

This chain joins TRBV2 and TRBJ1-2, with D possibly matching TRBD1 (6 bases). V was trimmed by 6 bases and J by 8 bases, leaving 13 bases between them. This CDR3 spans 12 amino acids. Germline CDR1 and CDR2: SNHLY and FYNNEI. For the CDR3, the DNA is TGTGCCAGCAGGGTGGGGGCTGAGGGCTACACCTTC. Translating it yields CASRVGAEGYTF.

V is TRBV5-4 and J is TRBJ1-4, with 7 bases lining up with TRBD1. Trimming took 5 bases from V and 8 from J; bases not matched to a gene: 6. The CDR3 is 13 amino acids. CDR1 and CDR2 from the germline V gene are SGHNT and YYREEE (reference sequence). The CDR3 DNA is TGTGCCAGCAGTACAGGGGTAAGGGAAAAACTGTTTTTT. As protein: CASSTGVREKLFF.

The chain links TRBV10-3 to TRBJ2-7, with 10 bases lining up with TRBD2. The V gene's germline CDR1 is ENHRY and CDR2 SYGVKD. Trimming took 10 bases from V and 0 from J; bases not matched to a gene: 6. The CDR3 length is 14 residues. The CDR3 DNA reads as TGTGCCACTAGCGGGGGAGACCTCTCCTACGAGCAGTACTTC. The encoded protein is CATSGGDLSYEQYF.

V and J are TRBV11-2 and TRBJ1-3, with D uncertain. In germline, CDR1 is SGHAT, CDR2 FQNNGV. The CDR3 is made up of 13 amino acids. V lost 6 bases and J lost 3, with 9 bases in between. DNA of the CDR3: TGTGCCAGCAGGGTTCCCGGTGGAAACACCATATATTTT. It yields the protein CASRVPGGNTIYF.

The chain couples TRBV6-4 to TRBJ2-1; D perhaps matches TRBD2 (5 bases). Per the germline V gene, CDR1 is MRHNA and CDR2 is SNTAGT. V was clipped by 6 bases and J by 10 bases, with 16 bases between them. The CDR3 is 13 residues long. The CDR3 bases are TGTGCCAGCAGCGTCATGGGAGTTGGGGAGCAGTTCTTC. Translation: CASSVMGVGEQFF.

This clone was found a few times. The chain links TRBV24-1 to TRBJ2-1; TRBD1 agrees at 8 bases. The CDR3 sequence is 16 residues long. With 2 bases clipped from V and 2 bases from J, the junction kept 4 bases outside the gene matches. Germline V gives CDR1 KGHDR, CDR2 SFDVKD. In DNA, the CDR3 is TGTGCCACCAGTGATTCCGGGACAGGAGCCTACAATGAGCAGTTCTTC. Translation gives CATSDSGTGAYNEQFF.

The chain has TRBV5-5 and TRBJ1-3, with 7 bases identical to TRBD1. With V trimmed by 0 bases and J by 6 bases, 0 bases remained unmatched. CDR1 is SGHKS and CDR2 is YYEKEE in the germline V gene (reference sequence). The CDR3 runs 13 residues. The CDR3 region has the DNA TGTGCCAGCAGCTTGGAGGGGGCAAACACCATATATTTT. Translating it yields CASSLEGANTIYF.